What follows are 10 T cell receptor beta chains derived from one specimen sequenced in a study of human T cells and chemical hapten exposure. Documented time point: patch test 3, about 24 weeks after DPC sensitization. The treatment here: therapeutic diphenylcyclopropenone sensitization with weekly scalp DPC. TCRdb recomputed calls from the RACE reads with MiXCR, one row per CDR3 protein. The table has just under 65,000 distinct CDR3 sequences, 8% to 13% seen once. The material was whole blood, obtained in connection with sensitization to the hapten diphenylcyclopropenone (DPC). Every receptor here comes from a woman in her 30s with alopecia areata. Some clones in this sample may be carry-over from other donors' samples.

This clonotype was seen more than once but under ten times. The CDR3 protein is CATSEGAASNYGYTF. For the CDR3, the DNA is TGTGCCACCAGTGAAGGGGCGGCCTCTAACTATGGCTACACCTTC. The chain uses TRBV24-1 and TRBJ1-2; D is possibly TRBD1 (5 bases). From germline, CDR1 is KGHDR and CDR2 SFDVKD. The V gene lost 4 bases and the J gene lost 0 bases, with 11 bases spanning the gap. CDR3 length: 15 residues.

The rearrangement joins TRBV29-1 to TRBJ1-2, with D unresolved. The CDR3 covers 11 residues. The germline V and J ends were trimmed by 1 base and 6 bases, with 6 bases remaining between them. Germline-derived CDR1 and CDR2 are SQVTM and ANQGSEA. CDR3 residues: CSVEVKDGYTF. Here the CDR3 DNA reads TGCAGCGTTGAAGTTAAGGATGGCTACACCTTC. Together with reference TRBV29-1 and TRBJ1-2, the CDR3 gives the full variable domain: SAVISQKPSRDICQRGTSLTIQCQVDSQVTMMFWYRQQPGQSLTLIATANQGSEATYESGFVIDKFPISRPNLTFSTLTVSNMSPEDSSIYLCSVEVKDGYTFGSGTRLTVV.

This clonotype was counted only a few times. The J gene is TRBJ2-6, the V gene TRBV2, with D unresolved. The CDR3 length is 15 residues. Germline assignment: CDR1 SNHLY and CDR2 FYNNEI. The V end lost 3 bases, the J end lost 0 bases, and 6 bases lay between the germline ends. The CDR3 DNA reads TGTGCCAGCAGTGATTCTCTCTCTGGGGCCAACGTCCTGACTTTC. Its translation: CASSDSLSGANVLTF.

The CDR3 DNA reads TGTGCCAGCAGCTTATACAAACCAAACATTCAGTACTTC. Amino acids: CASSLYKPNIQYF. This chain connects TRBV7-2 to TRBJ2-4; the D is unclear. This CDR3 contains 13 residues. With 2 bases removed from V and 6 bases from J, the gap between germline ends came to 8 bases. CDR1 is SGHTA, CDR2 FQGNSA, per germline. The variable domain in full, with the rest retrieved from reference TRBV7-2 and TRBJ2-4, is GAGVSQSPSNKVTEKGKDVELRCDPISGHTALYWYRQSLGQGLEFLIYFQGNSAPDKSGLPSDRFSAERTGGSVSTLTIQRTQQEDSAVYLCASSLYKPNIQYFGAGTRLSVL.

The chain joins TRBV5-1 to TRBJ1-1; the D is unclear. CDR3 length: 14 residues. The V end was cut by 0 bases, the J end by 1 base, with 7 bases between. Per the germline V gene, CDR1 is SGHRS and CDR2 is YFSETQ. CDR3 region: CASSLELWNTEAFF. DNA for the CDR3: TGCGCCAGCAGCTTGGAGCTATGGAACACTGAAGCTTTCTTT. Based on the CDR3 plus reference TRBV5-1 and TRBJ1-1, the full variable domain is KAGVTQTPRYLIKTRGQQVTLSCSPISGHRSVSWYQQTPGQGLQFLFEYFSETQRNKGNFPGRFSGRQFSNSRSEMNVSTLELGDSALYLCASSLELWNTEAFFGQGTRLTVV.

This clonotype was seen more than once but under ten times. The chain links TRBV4-2 to TRBJ2-7; D possibly corresponds to TRBD2 (7 bases). V lost 1 base and J lost 1, with 11 bases in between. CDR1 and CDR2 from the germline V gene are LGHNA and YNFKEQ. The CDR3 contains 15 residues. The CDR3 DNA follows: TGTGCCAGCAGCCAAGCAAGGGGGGGATCCTACGAGCAGTACTTC. Its protein is CASSQARGGSYEQYF.

Concerning this clonotype: Given a much more abundant clone one base away, this may be a read error. This chain's CDR3 is CASSAYGTANGKLFF. The CDR3 coding sequence is TGTGCCAGCAGTGCTTACGGGACAGCTAATGGAAAACTGTTTTTT. The chain is built from TRBV28 and TRBJ1-4; TRBD1 aligns across 7 bases. Looked up from germline, CDR1 is MDHEN and CDR2 is SYDVKM. CDR3 length: 15 amino acids.

V and J are TRBV2 and TRBJ1-1; D uncertain. V lost 3 bases and J lost 1, with 6 bases in between. Per germline, CDR1 SNHLY and CDR2 FYNNEI. CDR3 length equals 13 residues. The CDR3 DNA reads as TGTGCCAGCAGTGACCGAGAGAACACTGAAGCTTTCTTT. It encodes CASSDRENTEAFF. Using reference TRBV2 and TRBJ1-1 for the parts outside the CDR3, the full variable domain is EPEVTQTPSHQVTQMGQEVILRCVPISNHLYFYWYRQILGQKVEFLVSFYNNEISEKSEIFDDQFSVERPDGSNFTLKIRSTKLEDSAMYFCASSDRENTEAFFGQGTRLTVV.

This clonotype was seen a few times. J is TRBJ2-3 and V is TRBV10-3, with D unresolved. Germline-derived CDR1 and CDR2 are ENHRY and SYGVKD. The germline V and J ends were trimmed by 3 bases and 4 bases, with 17 bases remaining between them. This CDR3 region has 16 residues. The CDR3 loop reads CAISDSISRLPDTQYF. The CDR3 DNA sequence: TGTGCCATCAGTGATAGTATATCGCGGCTGCCAGATACGCAGTATTTT.

This sequence joins TRBV6-5 and TRBJ2-7; TRBD1 agrees at 9 bases. Germline assignment: CDR1 MNHEY and CDR2 SVGAGI. Trimming removed 7 bases from V and 0 bases from J; junction bases left unmatched: 4. The CDR3 is 14 residues long. CDR3 nucleotide sequence: TGTGCCAGCACCGGGACAGGGTCCTCCTACGAGCAGTACTTC. It translates to CASTGTGSSYEQYF.